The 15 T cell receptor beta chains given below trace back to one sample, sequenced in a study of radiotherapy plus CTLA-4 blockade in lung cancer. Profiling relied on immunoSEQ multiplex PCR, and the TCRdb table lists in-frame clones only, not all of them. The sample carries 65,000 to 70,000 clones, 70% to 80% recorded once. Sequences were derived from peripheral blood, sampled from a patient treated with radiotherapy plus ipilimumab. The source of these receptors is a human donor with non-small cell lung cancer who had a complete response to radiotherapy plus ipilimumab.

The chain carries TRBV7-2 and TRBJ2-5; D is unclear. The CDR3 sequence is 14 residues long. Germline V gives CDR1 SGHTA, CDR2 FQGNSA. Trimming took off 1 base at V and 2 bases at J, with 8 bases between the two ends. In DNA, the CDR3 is TGTGCCAGCAGCTTAGGGAGCCCACAAGAGACCCAGTACTTC. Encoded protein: CASSLGSPQETQYF. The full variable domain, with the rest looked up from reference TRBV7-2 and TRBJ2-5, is GAGVSQSPSNKVTEKGKDVELRCDPISGHTALYWYRQSLGQGLEFLIYFQGNSAPDKSGLPSDRFSAERTGGSVSTLTIQRTQQEDSAVYLCASSLGSPQETQYFGPGTRLLVL.

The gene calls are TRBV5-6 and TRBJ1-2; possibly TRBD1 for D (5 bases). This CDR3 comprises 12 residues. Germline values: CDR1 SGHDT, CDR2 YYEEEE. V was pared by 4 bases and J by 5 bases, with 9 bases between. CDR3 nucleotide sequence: TGTGCCAGCAGCCGGGGCTGGTATGGCTACACCTTC. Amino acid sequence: CASSRGWYGYTF.

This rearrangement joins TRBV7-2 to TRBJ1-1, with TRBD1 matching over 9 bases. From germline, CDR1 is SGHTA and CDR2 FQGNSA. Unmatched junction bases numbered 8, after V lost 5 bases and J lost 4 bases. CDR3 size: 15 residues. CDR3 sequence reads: CASSPTGDRVTEAFF. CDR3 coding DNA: TGTGCCAGCAGCCCTACCGGGGACAGGGTCACTGAAGCTTTCTTT.

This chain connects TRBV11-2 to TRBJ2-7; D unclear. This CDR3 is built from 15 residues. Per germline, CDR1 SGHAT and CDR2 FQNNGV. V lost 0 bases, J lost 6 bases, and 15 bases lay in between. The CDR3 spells CASSLEDPVVGEQYF. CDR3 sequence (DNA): TGTGCCAGCAGCTTAGAGGACCCCGTTGTAGGCGAGCAGTACTTC.

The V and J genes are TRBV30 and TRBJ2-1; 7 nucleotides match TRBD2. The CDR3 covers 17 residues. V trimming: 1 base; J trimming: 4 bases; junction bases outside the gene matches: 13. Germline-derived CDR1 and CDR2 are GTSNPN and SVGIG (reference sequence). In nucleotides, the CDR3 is TGTGCCTGGAGTGGAGCACAACTGGCTAGCGGTTACAATGAGCAGTTCTTC. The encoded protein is CAWSGAQLASGYNEQFF.

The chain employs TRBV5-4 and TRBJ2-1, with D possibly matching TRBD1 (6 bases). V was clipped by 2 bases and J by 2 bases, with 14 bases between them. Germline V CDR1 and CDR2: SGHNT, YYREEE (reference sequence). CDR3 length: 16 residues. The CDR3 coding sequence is TGTGCCAGCAGCTTATTAAACAGGGAAACCTACAATGAGCAGTTCTTC. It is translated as CASSLLNRETYNEQFF.

CDR3 sequence reads: CASSPMQGGELFF. CDR3 DNA: TGTGCCAGCAGCCCAATGCAGGGCGGGGAGCTGTTTTTT. The chain is built from TRBV7-9 and TRBJ2-2; perhaps TRBD1 as D (5 bases). The CDR3 runs 13 residues. V lost 5 bases to trimming and J lost 7 bases, with 11 bases between them. Germline V gene data show CDR1 as SEHNR and CDR2 as FQNEAQ (reference sequence).

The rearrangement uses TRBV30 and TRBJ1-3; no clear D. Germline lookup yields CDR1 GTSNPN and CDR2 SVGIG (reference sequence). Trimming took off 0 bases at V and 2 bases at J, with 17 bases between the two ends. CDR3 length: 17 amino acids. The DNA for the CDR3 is TGTGCCTGGAGTGTAGCGGTCGGCAGTTTGGCTGGAAACACCATATATTTT. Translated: CAWSVAVGSLAGNTIYF. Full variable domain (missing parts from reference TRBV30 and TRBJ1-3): SQTIHQWPATLVQPVGSPLSLECTVEGTSNPNLYWYRQAAGRGLQLLFYSVGIGQISSEVPQNLSASRPQDRQFILSSKKLLLSDSGFYLCAWSVAVGSLAGNTIYFGEGSWLTVV.

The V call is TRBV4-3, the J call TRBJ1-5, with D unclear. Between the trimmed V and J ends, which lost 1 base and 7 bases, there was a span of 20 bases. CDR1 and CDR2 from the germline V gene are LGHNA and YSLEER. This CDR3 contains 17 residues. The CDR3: CASSQVFAPVVRQPQHF. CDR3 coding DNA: TGCGCCAGCAGCCAAGTCTTCGCACCGGTTGTCAGACAGCCCCAGCATTTT.

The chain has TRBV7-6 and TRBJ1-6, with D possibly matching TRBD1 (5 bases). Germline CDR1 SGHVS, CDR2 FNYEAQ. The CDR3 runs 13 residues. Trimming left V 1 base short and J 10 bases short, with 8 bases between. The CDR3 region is CASSLGGTSPLHF. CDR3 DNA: TGTGCCAGCAGCTTAGGCGGGACCTCACCCCTCCACTTT.

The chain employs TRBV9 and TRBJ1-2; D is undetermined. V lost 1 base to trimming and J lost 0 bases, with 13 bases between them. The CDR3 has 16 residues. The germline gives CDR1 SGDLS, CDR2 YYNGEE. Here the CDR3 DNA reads TGTGCCAGCAGCGTACTCCCGTCGGGCTCTAACTATGGCTACACCTTC. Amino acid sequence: CASSVLPSGSNYGYTF.

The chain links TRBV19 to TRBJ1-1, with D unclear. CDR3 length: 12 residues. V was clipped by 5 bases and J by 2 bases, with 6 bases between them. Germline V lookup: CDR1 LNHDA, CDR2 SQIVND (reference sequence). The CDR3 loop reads CASSPQNTEAFF. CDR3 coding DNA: TGTGCCAGTAGTCCCCAAAACACTGAAGCTTTCTTT.

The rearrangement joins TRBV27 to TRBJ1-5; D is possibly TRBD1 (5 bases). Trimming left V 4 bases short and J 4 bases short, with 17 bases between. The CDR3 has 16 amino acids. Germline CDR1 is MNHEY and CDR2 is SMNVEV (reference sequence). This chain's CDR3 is CASSSERQRGNQPQHF. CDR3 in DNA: TGTGCCAGCAGTTCAGAGCGACAGAGAGGTAATCAGCCCCAGCATTTT.

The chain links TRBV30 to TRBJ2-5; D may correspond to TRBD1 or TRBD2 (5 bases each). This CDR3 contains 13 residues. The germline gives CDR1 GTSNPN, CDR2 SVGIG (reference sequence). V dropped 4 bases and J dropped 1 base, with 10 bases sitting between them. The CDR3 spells CAWTPGTQETQYF. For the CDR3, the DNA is TGTGCCTGGACCCCCGGGACCCAAGAGACCCAGTACTTC.

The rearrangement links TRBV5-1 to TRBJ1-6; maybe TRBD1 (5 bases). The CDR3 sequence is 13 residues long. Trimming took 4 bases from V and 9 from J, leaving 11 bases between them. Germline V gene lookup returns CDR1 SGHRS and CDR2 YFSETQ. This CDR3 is CASSPEGSSPLHF. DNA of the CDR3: TGCGCCAGCAGCCCGGAGGGGAGTTCACCCCTCCACTTT.